These 27 T cell receptor beta chains were all obtained from the same sample, sequenced in a study of neoadjuvant anti-PD-1 for oral cavity cancer. Clones were read by immunoSEQ multiplex PCR, and TCRdb kept only the in-frame ones, dropping some. The sample includes around 14,000 clones, approximately 71% of them seen just once. Sequenced material: PBMCs, taken before nivolumab (anti-PD-1) treatment. The source is a person aged 35-80 years with oral cavity squamous cell carcinoma.

V is TRBV9 and J is TRBJ2-2; the D gene is possibly TRBD1 (6 bases). Trimming pared 0 bases from V and 3 bases from J, leaving 15 bases between. The CDR3 sequence is 17 residues long. CDR1 and CDR2 (germline): SGDLS, YYNGEE. The CDR3 is CASSVAGRAGDTGELFF. The CDR3 region has the DNA TGTGCCAGCAGCGTAGCTGGGCGGGCAGGGGACACCGGGGAGCTGTTTTTT.

V is TRBV7-9 and J is TRBJ1-6; D not resolved. The CDR3 is made up of 13 amino acids. The V end was cut by 4 bases, the J end by 11 bases, with 12 bases between. CDR1 SEHNR and CDR2 FQNEAQ come from the germline V gene (reference sequence). CDR3 region: CASSSVRLAPLHF. The CDR3 DNA follows: TGTGCCAGCAGCTCGGTGCGGTTGGCACCCCTCCACTTT. The entire variable domain, with the rest obtained from reference TRBV7-9 and TRBJ1-6, is as follows: DTGVSQNPRHKITKRGQNVTFRCDPISEHNRLYWYRQTLGQGPEFLTYFQNEAQLEKSRLLSDRFSAERPKGSFSTLEIQRTEQGDSAMYLCASSSVRLAPLHFGNGTRLTVT.

The chain joins TRBV19 to TRBJ1-5; D is uncertain. CDR3 length: 14 residues. Germline V gives CDR1 LNHDA, CDR2 SQIVND (reference sequence). Trimming stripped 3 bases from V and 4 bases from J, with 10 bases between. CDR3 loop: CASSMYSKNQPQHF. The CDR3 DNA follows: TGTGCCAGTAGTATGTACAGCAAAAATCAGCCCCAGCATTTT.

The chain carries TRBV27 and TRBJ2-5, with 8 bases that match TRBD1. J lost 6 bases, V lost 4 bases, and 10 bases had no gene match. CDR3 length: 15 residues. Germline CDR1 and CDR2: MNHEY and SMNVEV (reference sequence). The CDR3: CASSSDRETIKTQYF. Written as DNA, the CDR3 is TGTGCCAGCAGTTCGGACAGGGAAACGATAAAGACCCAGTACTTC.

The chain carries TRBV29-1 and TRBJ2-7; 10 nucleotides agree with TRBD2. Germline values: CDR1 SQVTM, CDR2 ANQGSEA. The CDR3 has 13 amino acids. V was pared by 4 bases and J by 6 bases, with 6 bases of the junction left unmatched. The DNA of the CDR3 is TGCAGCGTTGCTGGGCTAGCGGGAGTCGAGCAGTACTTC. This codes for CSVAGLAGVEQYF.

The J gene is TRBJ1-2, the V gene TRBV2, with TRBD1 matching 12 bases. The junction had 9 bases not matched to a gene; V was cut back by 8 bases and J by 8 bases. CDR1 is SNHLY and CDR2 is FYNNEI in the germline V gene. The CDR3 totals 14 residues. The CDR3 is CASGGGQGAWGYTF. The CDR3 DNA sequence: TGTGCCAGCGGAGGGGGACAGGGGGCTTGGGGCTACACCTTC.

The rearrangement uses TRBV13 and TRBJ2-1; D may be TRBD1 (6 bases). V was pared by 9 bases and J by 0 bases, with 21 bases between. Germline V gives CDR1 PRHDT, CDR2 FYEKMQ (reference sequence). The CDR3 covers 17 residues. CDR3: CASMDSLNFSSYNEQFF. The CDR3 region has the DNA TGTGCCAGTATGGACAGCCTAAATTTCAGCTCCTACAATGAGCAGTTCTTC.

The V and J genes are TRBV11-3 and TRBJ2-7; D may be TRBD1 or TRBD2 (5 bases each). V lost 5 bases, J lost 5 bases, and 16 bases lay in between. Germline V gives CDR1 SGHNT, CDR2 YENEEA. The CDR3 has 14 amino acids. The CDR3 sequence is CASSPGGGSDEQYF. In DNA, the CDR3 is TGTGCCAGCAGCCCGGGTGGGGGAAGCGACGAGCAGTACTTC.

The rearrangement links TRBV5-6 to TRBJ1-1; 7 nucleotides align to TRBD1. CDR3 length: 13 residues. Germline assignment: CDR1 SGHDT and CDR2 YYEEEE. V dropped 5 bases and J dropped 3; count of bases not matched to a gene: 4. This CDR3 is CASRRDRDTEAFF. CDR3 coding DNA: TGTGCCAGCAGGCGGGACAGAGACACTGAAGCTTTCTTT.

V and J are TRBV30 and TRBJ1-5; D call uncertain. The CDR3 is made up of 14 amino acids. Germline values: CDR1 GTSNPN, CDR2 SVGIG (reference sequence). CDR3 amino acids: CAISKGTSNQPQHF. The CDR3 nucleotides read TGTGCTATTTCGAAGGGTACCAGCAATCAGCCCCAGCATTTT. The full variable domain, in which reference TRBV30 and TRBJ1-5 provide the parts outside the CDR3, is SQTIHQWPATLVQPVGSPLSLECTVEGTSNPNLYWYRQAAGRGLQLLFYSVGIGQISSEVPQNLSASRPQDRQFILSSKKLLLSDSGFYLCAISKGTSNQPQHFGDGTRLSIL.

This clone was observed a few times. The CDR3 sequence: CASSHGTPVIYGYTF. The CDR3 DNA sequence: TGCGCCAGCAGCCACGGGACACCAGTTATCTATGGCTACACCTTC. This rearrangement joins TRBV5-1 to TRBJ1-2; a weak D match, TRBD1 (6 bases). The V end lost 4 bases, the J end lost 4 bases, and 17 bases lay between the germline ends. The germline CDR1 and CDR2 sequences are SGHRS and YFSETQ. This CDR3 is built from 15 residues.

A word on this clone: This CDR3 is also generated by other DNA sequences in the sample. The CDR3 DNA reads as TGCGCCAGCAGCCAAGTAAATCTCATCTCCTACAATGAGCAGTTCTTC. Amino acids: CASSQVNLISYNEQFF. V and J are TRBV4-1 and TRBJ2-1; D not certain. Germline CDR1 and CDR2: MGHRA and YSYEKL. The germline V and J ends were trimmed by 1 base and 0 bases, with 10 bases remaining between them. The CDR3 spans 16 residues.

J is TRBJ2-5 and V is TRBV4-1; 9 bases align to TRBD2. V gave up 1 base and J gave up 2 bases; unmatched junction bases: 11. CDR3 length equals 18 residues. Germline CDR1 reads MGHRA; CDR2 reads YSYEKL. The CDR3 region has the DNA TGCGCCAGCAGCCAAGTTGTGGCGGGGGGGCGCCGTCAAGAGACCCAGTACTTC. Translated: CASSQVVAGGRRQETQYF.

This clone showed up just a few times. V and J are TRBV7-9 and TRBJ1-5; unclear D gene. The V gene lost 5 bases and the J gene lost 7 bases, with 12 bases spanning the gap. The germline CDR1 and CDR2 sequences are SEHNR and FQNEAQ (reference sequence). CDR3 length: 13 amino acids. The CDR3 here is CASSPTSRQPQHF. CDR3 bases: TGTGCCAGCAGCCCAACCTCACGCCAGCCCCAGCATTTT.

The rearrangement uses TRBV11-3 and TRBJ2-3; TRBD2 matches at 8 bases. Losses at the gene ends were 1 base for V and 2 bases for J; bases not matched to a gene: 5. The CDR3 is 16 residues long. Germline V CDR1 and CDR2: SGHNT, YENEEA. This chain's CDR3 is CASSLGAGDHTDTQYF. The CDR3 region has the DNA TGTGCCAGCAGCTTAGGAGCGGGGGACCACACAGATACGCAGTATTTT.

This clone was recorded once. The chain carries TRBV29-1 and TRBJ2-7; D remains ambiguous. Per germline, CDR1 SQVTM and CDR2 ANQGSEA. Between the trimmed V and J ends, which lost 4 bases and 2 bases, there was a span of 12 bases. This CDR3 contains 13 residues. The DNA of the CDR3 is TGCAGCGTTGCAGGTCTTGGGACCTACGAGCAGTACTTC. This translates into CSVAGLGTYEQYF.

V usage is TRBV5-1 and J usage is TRBJ2-7, with D tentatively TRBD2 (5 bases). Germline V lookup: CDR1 SGHRS, CDR2 YFSETQ. This CDR3 comprises 14 residues. V was cut by 0 bases and J by 2 bases, with 9 bases left in between. The CDR3 loop is CASSLGSGTYEQYF. The CDR3 coding sequence is TGCGCCAGCAGCTTGGGGTCGGGGACCTACGAGCAGTACTTC.

This sequence joins TRBV30 and TRBJ1-5, with D maybe TRBD1 (6 bases). The CDR3 runs to 13 residues. With 2 bases removed from V and 5 bases from J, the gap between germline ends came to 10 bases. The V gene's germline CDR1 is GTSNPN and CDR2 SVGIG (reference sequence). The CDR3 loop reads CAWSLAGDQPQHF. For the CDR3, the DNA is TGTGCCTGGAGTTTGGCAGGGGATCAGCCCCAGCATTTT.

This rearrangement joins TRBV6-1 to TRBJ2-5, with D tentatively TRBD2 (5 bases). The CDR3 extends over 16 amino acids. Trimming took off 0 bases at V and 1 base at J, with 12 bases between the two ends. Germline V gene data show CDR1 as MNHNS and CDR2 as SASEGT. The DNA of the CDR3 is TGTGCCAGCAGTGAAGCGCCCGGCGGGTCCCAAGAGACCCAGTACTTC. Residues: CASSEAPGGSQETQYF.

V gene TRBV30 combines with J gene TRBJ1-2; TRBD1 matches 8 bases. Germline values: CDR1 GTSNPN, CDR2 SVGIG (reference sequence). With 4 bases clipped from V and 1 base from J, the junction kept 8 bases outside the gene matches. The CDR3 is made up of 15 amino acids. This CDR3 reads CAWNSHDRGNYGYTF. The CDR3, as DNA: TGTGCCTGGAACTCCCACGACAGGGGTAACTATGGCTACACCTTC.

The gene calls are TRBV6-6 and TRBJ1-2; no definite D call. The CDR3 is 13 amino acids. Per the germline V gene, CDR1 is MNHNY and CDR2 is SVGAGI (reference sequence). With 4 bases removed from V and 4 bases from J, the gap between germline ends came to 10 bases. The CDR3 protein is CASSSFGGYGYTF. Written as DNA, the CDR3 is TGTGCCAGCAGTTCCTTCGGAGGCTATGGCTACACCTTC.

This clone appeared once. The chain combines TRBV27 with TRBJ1-1; perhaps TRBD1 as D (5 bases). Looked up from germline, CDR1 is MNHEY and CDR2 is SMNVEV (reference sequence). The CDR3 covers 16 residues. V shed 3 bases and J shed 3 bases, with 17 bases lying between them. The CDR3 sequence is CASSLFYKKGYTEAFF. CDR3 bases: TGTGCCAGCAGTTTGTTTTATAAGAAGGGGTACACTGAAGCTTTCTTT.

This clone turned up a few times. The J gene is TRBJ1-1, the V gene TRBV10-1, with D uncertain. Germline V lookup: CDR1 WNHNN, CDR2 SYGVQD (reference sequence). Trimming removed 0 bases at V and 6 bases at J, with 11 bases between. The CDR3 contains 14 residues. The CDR3 here is CASSESMARAEAFF. The CDR3 DNA reads TGCGCCAGCAGTGAGTCGATGGCGAGAGCTGAAGCTTTCTTT.

The rearrangement uses TRBV4-1 and TRBJ1-2; D not resolved. The V and J ends lost 3 bases and 10 bases respectively, with 12 bases between them. Germline assignment: CDR1 MGHRA and CDR2 YSYEKL. The CDR3 spans 12 residues. As DNA, the CDR3 is TGCGCCAGCAGCCAGCTCGGTTTTTCCTACACCTTC. Its protein product is CASSQLGFSYTF.

V usage is TRBV5-8 and J usage is TRBJ1-2, with D unresolved. Deletions cut 3 bases from V and 0 bases from J, with 9 bases between. The germline V gene has CDR1 SGHTS and CDR2 YDEGEE. The CDR3 is 14 amino acids. The CDR3 is CASSYQHSNYGYTF. The DNA for the CDR3 is TGTGCCAGCAGCTATCAACACTCTAACTATGGCTACACCTTC.

The J gene is TRBJ1-2, the V gene TRBV6-5; unclear D gene. The germline CDR1 and CDR2 sequences are MNHEY and SVGAGI. The CDR3 is 15 residues long. V was trimmed by 0 bases and J by 3 bases, leaving 11 bases between them. The CDR3 loop is CASSYSTNGYYGYTF. The CDR3 DNA follows: TGTGCCAGCAGTTACTCGACCAACGGGTACTATGGCTACACCTTC.

This clone was picked up a small number of times. V gene TRBV27 combines with J gene TRBJ1-5, with D unresolved. The CDR3 is 14 residues long. V lost 2 bases and J 1 base, leaving 6 bases between the germline ends. Germline CDR1 reads MNHEY; CDR2 reads SMNVEV (reference sequence). DNA for the CDR3: TGTGCCAGCAGTTTACAACCGAGCAATCAGCCCCAGCATTTT. This encodes CASSLQPSNQPQHF.